The 11 T cell receptor beta chains reported below all come from one sample, sequenced in a study of HIV-infected patients and healthy controls. No cell fractionation was done, so the repertoire covers all unsorted peripheral blood T cells. Alpha and beta constant-region primers primed reverse transcription of about 0.5 ug RNA. Using multiplexing indices, alpha and beta chain libraries were generated apart by chain-specific third strand synthesis. One entry per CDR3 protein, called by TCRdb with MiXCR from the 5' RACE reads. Seen here are around 19,000 distinct CDR3 sequences, almost 9% observed once, and the top ten hold about 2.8%. The source material was blood. These receptors originate from an adult in good health.

By share of the sample, this clonotype is medium-sized (0.01 to 0.1%). This rearrangement joins TRBV7-2 to TRBJ2-2, with D hard to call. The germline CDR1 and CDR2 sequences are SGHTA and FQGNSA. With 1 base removed from V and 8 bases from J, the gap between germline ends came to 11 bases. The CDR3 is 14 residues long. The CDR3 is CASSLERRHGELFF. CDR3 sequence (DNA): TGTGCCAGCAGCTTAGAACGGCGGCATGGGGAGCTGTTTTTT.

This clonotype was seen ten or more times. This chain connects TRBV7-3 to TRBJ2-2, with D perhaps matching TRBD1 (6 bases). The V gene's germline CDR1 is SGHTA and CDR2 FQGTGA. The CDR3 has 14 amino acids. V lost 5 bases and J 4 bases, leaving 11 bases between the germline ends. The CDR3 protein is CASSATGSTGELFF. Written as DNA, the CDR3 is TGTGCCAGCAGCGCGACAGGTAGCACCGGGGAGCTGTTTTTT.

This clonotype is medium-sized (0.01 to 0.1%) within its sample. V is TRBV4-1 and J is TRBJ2-5, with 7 bases matching TRBD1. After removal of 1 base from V and 3 bases from J, the junction contained 8 bases not matched to a gene. This CDR3 is built from 16 residues. Looked up from germline, CDR1 is MGHRA and CDR2 is YSYEKL. The CDR3 loop is CASSQVYRQGEETQYF. As DNA, the CDR3 is TGCGCCAGCAGCCAAGTATACAGGCAGGGGGAAGAGACCCAGTACTTC.

This clonotype was observed many times. This chain connects TRBV6-5 to TRBJ2-3, with 10 positions matching TRBD2. Per germline, CDR1 MNHEY and CDR2 SVGAGI. Trimming cost V 2 bases and J 6 bases; bases outside gene matches: 11. The CDR3 is 17 amino acids. This CDR3 is CASSYGIAGGSRDTQYF. The CDR3 DNA is TGTGCCAGCAGTTACGGAATAGCGGGAGGTTCAAGGGATACGCAGTATTTT.

The genes are TRBV19 and TRBJ1-5, with D possibly matching TRBD1 (5 bases). The CDR3 has 13 amino acids. CDR1 is LNHDA and CDR2 is SQIVND in the germline V gene (reference sequence). V was clipped by 5 bases and J by 9 bases, with 14 bases between them. The CDR3: CASSSPAGAPQHF. The CDR3 nucleotides read TGTGCCAGTAGTTCCCCCGCTGGGGCGCCCCAGCATTTT. Combining the CDR3 with reference TRBV19 and TRBJ1-5 gives the whole variable domain DGGITQSPKYLFRKEGQNVTLSCEQNLNHDAMYWYRQDPGQGLRLIYYSQIVNDFQKGDIAEGYSVSREKKESFPLTVTSAQKNPTAFYLCASSSPAGAPQHFGDGTRLSIL.

This clonotype is labeled as medium-sized. V usage is TRBV29-1 and J usage is TRBJ1-1; the D is unclear. The V gene's germline CDR1 is SQVTM and CDR2 ANQGSEA. This CDR3 is built from 14 residues. V lost 6 bases and J lost 0, with 14 bases in between. CDR3 in amino acids: CSVPGGRLNTEAFF. The CDR3 DNA is TGCAGCGTCCCCGGCGGCAGATTGAACACTGAAGCTTTCTTT.

At least ten counts were recorded for this clonotype. This chain joins TRBV7-3 and TRBJ2-3, with D hard to call. The CDR3 consists of 15 residues. Trimming shortened V by 1 base and J by 3 bases, and 11 bases separated the two germline ends. Germline-derived CDR1 and CDR2 are SGHTA and FQGTGA. This chain's CDR3 is CASSLKGMRTDTQYF. DNA for the CDR3: TGTGCCAGCAGCTTAAAGGGAATGCGGACAGATACGCAGTATTTT.

This clonotype was counted ten times or more. The rearrangement links TRBV29-1 to TRBJ2-1; TRBD2 matches 12 bases. The CDR3 has 14 amino acids. Trimming at V came to 4 bases and at J to 8 bases, leaving 6 bases not matched to a gene. The germline V gene has CDR1 SQVTM and CDR2 ANQGSEA. The CDR3 spells CSVGGLAGSDEQFF. DNA of the CDR3: TGCAGCGTTGGAGGACTAGCGGGGAGCGATGAGCAGTTCTTC.

The V gene is TRBV29-1, the J gene TRBJ1-2, with TRBD1 as a possible D gene (5 bases). The CDR3 contains 15 residues. The germline CDR1 and CDR2 sequences are SQVTM and ANQGSEA. Trimming left V 3 bases short and J 4 bases short, with 18 bases between. The CDR3 loop is CSVDNSGVGTYGYTF. CDR3 DNA sequence: TGCAGCGTTGACAACTCGGGGGTTGGGACCTATGGCTACACCTTC.

This clonotype was detected ten times or more. The chain combines TRBV20-1 with TRBJ2-5; D is undetermined. V was shortened by 4 bases and J by 3 bases, with 12 bases between the two germline ends. The CDR3 totals 13 residues. Germline V CDR1 and CDR2: DFQATT, SNEGSKA (reference sequence). The CDR3 DNA reads TGCAGTGCTAACGCCGCTGGGAAAGAGACCCAGTACTTC. Translation: CSANAAGKETQYF.

About this clonotype: This may arise from a read error, as a much more abundant clone is one base away. V gene TRBV6-2 or TRBV6-3 combines with J gene TRBJ1-1, with 7 nucleotides matching TRBD1. In germline, CDR1 is MNHEY, CDR2 SVGEGT. The CDR3 is 12 residues long. CDR3 DNA sequence: TGTGTCAGCAAACATTGGGGACAGGAAGCTTTCTTT. It yields the protein CVSKHWGQEAFF.